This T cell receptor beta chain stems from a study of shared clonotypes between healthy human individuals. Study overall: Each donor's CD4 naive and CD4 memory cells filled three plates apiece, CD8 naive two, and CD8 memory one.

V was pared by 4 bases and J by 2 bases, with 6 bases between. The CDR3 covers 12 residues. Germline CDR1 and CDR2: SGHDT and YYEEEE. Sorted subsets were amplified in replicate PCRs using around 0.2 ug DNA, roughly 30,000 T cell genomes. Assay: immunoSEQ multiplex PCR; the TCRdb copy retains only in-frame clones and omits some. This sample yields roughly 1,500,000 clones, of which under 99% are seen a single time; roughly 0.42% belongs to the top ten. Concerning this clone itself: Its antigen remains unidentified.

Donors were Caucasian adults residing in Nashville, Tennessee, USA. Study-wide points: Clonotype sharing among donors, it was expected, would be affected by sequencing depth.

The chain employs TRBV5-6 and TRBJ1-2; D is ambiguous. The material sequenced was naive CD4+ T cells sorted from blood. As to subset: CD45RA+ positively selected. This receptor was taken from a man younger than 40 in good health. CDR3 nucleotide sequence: TGTGCCAGCAGCCAGCGGAACTATGGCTACACCTTC. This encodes CASSQRNYGYTF.